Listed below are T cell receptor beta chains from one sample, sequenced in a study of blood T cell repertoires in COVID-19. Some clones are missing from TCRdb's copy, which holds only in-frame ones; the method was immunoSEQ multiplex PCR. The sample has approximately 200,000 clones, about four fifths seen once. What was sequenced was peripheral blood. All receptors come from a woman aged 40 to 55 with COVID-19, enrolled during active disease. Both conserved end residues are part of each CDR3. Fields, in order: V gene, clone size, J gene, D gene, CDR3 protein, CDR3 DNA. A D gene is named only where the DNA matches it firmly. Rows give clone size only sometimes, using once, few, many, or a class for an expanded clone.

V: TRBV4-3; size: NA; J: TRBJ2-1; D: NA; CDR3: CASSQDPRLSSYNEQFF; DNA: TGCGCCAGCAGCCAAGACCCCAGGTTGAGCTCCTACAATGAGCAGTTCTTC
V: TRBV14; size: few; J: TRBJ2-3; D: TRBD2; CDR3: CASSQYREGLDTQYF; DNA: TGTGCCAGCAGCCAATACCGGGAGGGCCTAGATACGCAGTATTTT
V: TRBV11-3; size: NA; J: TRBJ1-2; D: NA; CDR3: CASSQGPSGLISF; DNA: TGTGCCAGCAGCCAAGGGCCCTCAGGACTGATCTCCTTC
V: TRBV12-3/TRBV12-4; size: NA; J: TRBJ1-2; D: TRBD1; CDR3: CASSSPTGSGYTF; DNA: TGTGCCAGCAGTTCTCCGACAGGGAGTGGCTACACCTTC
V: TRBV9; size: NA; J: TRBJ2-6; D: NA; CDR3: CASSVYSGANVLTF; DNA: TGTGCCAGCAGCGTTTACTCTGGGGCCAACGTCCTGACTTTC
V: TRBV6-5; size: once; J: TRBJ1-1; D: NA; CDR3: CAAGASLVNTEAFF; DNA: TGTGCCGCGGGGGCCAGCCTCGTGAACACTGAAGCTTTCTTT
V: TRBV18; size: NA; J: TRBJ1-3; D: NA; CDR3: CASGTQGSGNTIYF; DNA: TGTGCCAGCGGGACACAGGGCTCTGGAAACACCATATATTTT
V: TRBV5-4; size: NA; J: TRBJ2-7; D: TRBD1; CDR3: CASSLRSGQGETEQYF; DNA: TGTGCCAGCAGCCTTAGATCGGGACAGGGGGAGACCGAGCAGTACTTC
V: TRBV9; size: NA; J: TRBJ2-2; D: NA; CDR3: CASSVEWAANTGELFF; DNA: TGTGCCAGCAGCGTAGAATGGGCCGCGAACACCGGGGAGCTGTTTTTT
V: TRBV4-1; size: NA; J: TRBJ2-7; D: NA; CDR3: CASSQALGQSYEQYF; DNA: TGCGCCAGCAGCCAAGCTCTCGGACAGAGCTACGAGCAGTACTTC
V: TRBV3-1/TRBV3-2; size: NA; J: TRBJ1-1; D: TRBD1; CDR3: CASSQDRTGKAFF; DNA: TGTGCCAGCAGCCAAGACCGGACAGGAAAAGCTTTCTTT
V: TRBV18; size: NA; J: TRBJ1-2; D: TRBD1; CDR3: CASSQTQGARDYGYTF; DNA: TGTGCCAGCTCACAGACACAGGGGGCGCGTGACTATGGCTACACCTTC
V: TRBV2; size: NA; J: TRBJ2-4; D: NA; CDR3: CASRSPAKNIQYF; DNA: TGTGCCAGCAGGAGTCCAGCCAAAAACATTCAGTACTTC
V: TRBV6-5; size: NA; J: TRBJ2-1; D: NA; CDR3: CASSPLGGVNNEQFF; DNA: TGTGCCAGCAGCCCGTTAGGGGGGGTAAACAATGAGCAGTTCTTC
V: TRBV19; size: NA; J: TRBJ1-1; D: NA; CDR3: CATLRGQQAFF; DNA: TGTGCCACTTTGCGCGGACAGCAAGCTTTCTTT
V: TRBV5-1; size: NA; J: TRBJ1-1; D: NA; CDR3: CASSQNIGVSTEAFF; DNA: TGCGCCAGCAGCCAAAATATAGGGGTGAGCACTGAAGCTTTCTTT
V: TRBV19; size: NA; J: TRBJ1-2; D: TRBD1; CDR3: CASSIGQGYGYTF; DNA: TGTGCCAGTAGTATCGGACAGGGGTATGGCTACACCTTC
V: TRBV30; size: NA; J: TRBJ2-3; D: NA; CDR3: CAWSVGGADTQYF; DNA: TGTGCCTGGAGTGTAGGAGGGGCGGATACGCAGTATTTT
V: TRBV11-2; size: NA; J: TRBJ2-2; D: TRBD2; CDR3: CASSLDLAGGPGGELFF; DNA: TGTGCCAGCAGCTTAGATCTAGCGGGAGGGCCCGGCGGGGAGCTGTTTTTT
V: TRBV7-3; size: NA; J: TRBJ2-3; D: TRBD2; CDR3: CASSLISRGGTDTQYF; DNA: TGTGCCAGCAGCTTAATTTCGCGGGGGGGCACAGATACGCAGTATTTT
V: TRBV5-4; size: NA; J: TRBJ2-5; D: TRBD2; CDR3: CASSLVLAGRPQETQYF; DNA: TGTGCCAGCAGCTTGGTTCTAGCGGGGCGACCCCAAGAGACCCAGTACTTC
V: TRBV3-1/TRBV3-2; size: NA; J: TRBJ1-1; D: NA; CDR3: CASRGTRGMNTEAFF; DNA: TGTGCCAGCAGGGGAACCAGGGGCATGAACACTGAAGCTTTCTTT
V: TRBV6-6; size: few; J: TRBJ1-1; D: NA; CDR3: CASRLISTEAFF; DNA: TGTGCCAGCAGATTAATTTCCACTGAAGCTTTCTTT
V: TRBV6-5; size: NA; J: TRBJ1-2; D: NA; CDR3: CASSPDGGVGYGYTF; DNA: TGTGCCAGCAGCCCGGATGGAGGGGTAGGGTATGGCTACACCTTC
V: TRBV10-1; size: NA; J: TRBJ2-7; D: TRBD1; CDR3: CASSRGQGGSYEQYF; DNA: TGCGCCAGCAGCCGCGGACAGGGGGGAAGCTACGAGCAGTACTTC
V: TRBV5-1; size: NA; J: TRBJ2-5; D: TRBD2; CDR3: CASTTSGGADETQYF; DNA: TGCGCCAGCACAACTAGCGGGGGGGCCGACGAGACCCAGTACTTC
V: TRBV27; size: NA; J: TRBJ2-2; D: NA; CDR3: CASSRPDRNTGELFF; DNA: TGTGCCAGCAGTCGACCGGACAGGAACACCGGGGAGCTGTTTTTT
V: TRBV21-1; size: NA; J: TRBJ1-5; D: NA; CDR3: CASSLCTTGREGHNQPQHF; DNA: TGTGCCAGCAGCCTATGCACCACAGGGAGAGAGGGACATAATCAGCCCCAGCATTTT
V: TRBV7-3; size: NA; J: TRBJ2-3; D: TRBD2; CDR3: CASSYGGRDTQYF; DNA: TGTGCCAGCAGCTACGGCGGGAGGGATACGCAGTATTTT
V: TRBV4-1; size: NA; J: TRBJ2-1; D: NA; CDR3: CASSQTLVSEQFF; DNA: TGCGCCAGCAGCCAGACCCTAGTGAGTGAGCAGTTCTTC
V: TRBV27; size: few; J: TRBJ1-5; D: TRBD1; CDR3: CASSQGAVSNQPQHF; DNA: TGTGCCAGCAGTCAGGGGGCTGTTAGCAATCAGCCCCAGCATTTT
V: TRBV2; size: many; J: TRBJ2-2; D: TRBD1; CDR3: CASSDQGALNTGELFF; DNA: TGTGCCAGCAGTGACCAGGGGGCCCTAAACACCGGGGAGCTGTTTTTT
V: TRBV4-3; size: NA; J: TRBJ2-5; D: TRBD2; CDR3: CASSQGDSGGETQYF; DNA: TGCGCCAGCAGCCAAGGAGATAGCGGGGGGGAGACCCAGTACTTC
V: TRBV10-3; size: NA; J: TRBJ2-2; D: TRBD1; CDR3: CAISESAGGSNTGELFF; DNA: TGTGCCATCAGTGAGTCAGCAGGGGGATCGAACACCGGGGAGCTGTTTTTT
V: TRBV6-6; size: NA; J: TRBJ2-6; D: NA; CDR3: CASSYDSSTGANVLTF; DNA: TGTGCCAGCAGTTACGACAGCTCCACTGGGGCCAACGTCCTGACTTTC
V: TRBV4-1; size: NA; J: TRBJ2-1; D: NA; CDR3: CASSQETRRVNEQFF; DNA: TGCGCCAGCAGCCAAGAAACCCGCAGGGTGAATGAGCAGTTCTTC
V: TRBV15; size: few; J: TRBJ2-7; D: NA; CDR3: CATSRDREQVF; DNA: TGTGCCACCAGCAGAGACCGAGAGCAGGTCTTC
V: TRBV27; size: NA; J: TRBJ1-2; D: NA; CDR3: CASSLYTNYGYTF; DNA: TGTGCCAGCAGTTTATACACGAACTATGGCTACACCTTC
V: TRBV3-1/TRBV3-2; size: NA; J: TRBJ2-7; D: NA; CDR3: CASSQRGRAYEQYF; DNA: TGTGCCAGCAGCCAAAGGGGTAGGGCCTACGAGCAGTACTTC
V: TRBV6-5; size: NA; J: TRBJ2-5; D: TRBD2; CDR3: CASNRLAGVETQYF; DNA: TGTGCCAGCAATCGACTAGCGGGGGTTGAGACCCAGTACTTC
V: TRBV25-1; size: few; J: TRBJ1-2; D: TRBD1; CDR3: CASHTGDYGYTF; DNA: TGTGCCAGCCACACAGGGGACTATGGCTACACCTTC
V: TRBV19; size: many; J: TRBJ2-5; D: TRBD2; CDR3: CASSISGGPSRETQYF; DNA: TGTGCCAGTAGTATTAGCGGGGGCCCCTCTAGGGAGACCCAGTACTTC
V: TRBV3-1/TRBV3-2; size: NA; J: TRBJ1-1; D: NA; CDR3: CASSQGTLNTEAFF; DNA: TGTGCCAGCAGCCAAGGGACTCTGAACACTGAAGCTTTCTTT
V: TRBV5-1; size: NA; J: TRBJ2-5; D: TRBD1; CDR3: CASSLGTGQETQYF; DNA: TGCGCCAGCAGCTTGGGGACAGGCCAAGAGACCCAGTACTTC
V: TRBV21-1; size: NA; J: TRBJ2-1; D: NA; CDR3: CASSKKGAGNHPYNEQFF; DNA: TGTGCCAGCAGCAAGAAAGGAGCGGGAAATCACCCCTACAATGAGCAGTTCTTC